This T cell receptor beta chain appears in the sequencing data of a study of T cell changes during pregnancy in multiple sclerosis. The CDR3 contains 13 residues. Trimming took off 3 bases at V and 4 bases at J, with 12 bases between the two ends. CDR1 and CDR2 from the germline V gene are GTSNPN and SVGIG (reference sequence). Sequencing used immunoSEQ multiplex PCR; TCRdb keeps in-frame clones, though not all of them. The sample consists of more than 65,000 clones, approximately 92% of them appearing once. In its sample, this clone was seen once. The V and J genes are TRBV30 and TRBJ1-1; the D gene is possibly TRBD1 (5 bases). This TCR was recovered from a female donor with multiple sclerosis, enrolled in a pregnancy study. This specimen consisted of peripheral blood, obtained in the first trimester of pregnancy. CDR3 loop: CAWSVRVTTEAFF. The CDR3 coding sequence is TGTGCCTGGAGCGTCAGGGTGACCACTGAAGCTTTCTTT.